The 10 T cell receptor beta chains in this list originate from one sample, sequenced in a study of CD8 T cells in ankylosing spondylitis. One entry per CDR3 protein, called by TCRdb with MiXCR from the 5' RACE reads. The sample gives roughly 130,000 distinct CDR3 sequences, 7% of which show up once; approximately 12% is in the top ten. The specimen was blood, either unsorted or a sorted T cell fraction (not recorded which). The receptors were sampled from a male donor with ankylosing spondylitis or in good health (not recorded which).

This clonotype was detected many times. The chain is built from TRBV5-8 and TRBJ2-1; TRBD2 aligns across 9 bases. The CDR3 is made up of 16 amino acids. Trimming cost V 6 bases and J 9 bases; bases outside gene matches: 16. Per the germline V gene, CDR1 is SGHTS and CDR2 is YDEGEE. In nucleotides, the CDR3 is TGTGCCAGCACCACACAACAAACGCTAGCGGGATCTGAGCAGTTCTTC. This encodes CASTTQQTLAGSEQFF.

This clonotype was seen many times. The chain is built from TRBV20-1 and TRBJ1-5; the D is unclear. V dropped 0 bases and J dropped 5 bases, with 23 bases sitting between them. CDR3 length equals 18 residues. CDR1 is DFQATT and CDR2 is SNEGSKA in the germline V gene (reference sequence). In DNA form, the CDR3 reads TGCAGTGCTAGAGATCCGGTGTCGGCGAGACTGGTGGATCAGCCCCAGCATTTT. Protein: CSARDPVSARLVDQPQHF.

V and J are TRBV30 and TRBJ1-1, with a tentative D call TRBD1 (6 bases). The CDR3 totals 14 residues. Germline-derived CDR1 and CDR2 are GTSNPN and SVGIG (reference sequence). The V end lost 2 bases, the J end lost 5 bases, and 15 bases lay between the germline ends. The CDR3 DNA sequence: TGTGCCTGGAGTATAATCACAGGGAGGACTGAAGCTTTCTTT. Protein: CAWSIITGRTEAFF.

This clonotype was seen repeatedly, ten times or more. This sequence joins TRBV6-5 and TRBJ2-1, with D uncertain. The CDR3 contains 15 residues. Germline CDR1 and CDR2: MNHEY and SVGAGI. Trimming cost V 2 bases and J 9 bases, with 17 bases left between them. The CDR3 loop reads CASSYAPWRSSEQFF. The CDR3 nucleotides are TGTGCCAGCAGTTACGCCCCCTGGCGGAGTAGTGAGCAGTTCTTC.

The chain joins TRBV7-8 to TRBJ1-1; no definite D call. CDR1 and CDR2 (germline): SGHVS, FQNEAQ. There are 16 residues in the CDR3. Trimming cost V 0 bases and J 1 base, with 12 bases left between them. CDR3 sequence reads: CASSLARFGKNTEAFF. The CDR3 nucleotides read TGTGCCAGCAGCTTAGCAAGGTTCGGAAAGAACACTGAAGCTTTCTTT.

This chain connects TRBV12-5 to TRBJ2-5; no clear D gene. The CDR3 is 12 residues long. Germline CDR1 reads LGHNT; CDR2 reads FRNRAP. The V and J ends lost 5 bases and 1 base respectively, with 5 bases between them. CDR3: CASGQVQETQYF. CDR3 coding DNA: TGTGCTAGTGGTCAGGTCCAAGAGACCCAGTACTTC.

This clonotype was recorded many times. The chain links TRBV5-1 to TRBJ2-2; tentatively, D is TRBD1 (6 bases). The CDR3 is 16 amino acids. V lost 0 bases and J 3 bases, leaving 12 bases between the germline ends. In germline, CDR1 is SGHRS, CDR2 YFSETQ. Written as DNA, the CDR3 is TGCGCCAGCAGCTTGGCGGCAGGGGAGTACACCGGGGAGCTGTTTTTT. Amino acid sequence: CASSLAAGEYTGELFF.

This clonotype was seen only a few times. The chain couples TRBV3-1 to TRBJ2-7, with TRBD1 matching 8 bases. The CDR3 sequence is 13 residues long. CDR1 LGHDT and CDR2 YNNKEL come from the germline V gene (reference sequence). Trimming removed 2 bases from V and 5 bases from J; junction bases left unmatched: 2. The CDR3 DNA follows: TGTGCCAGCAGCCAACTACAGGGGGACGAGCAGTACTTC. Translating gives CASSQLQGDEQYF.

The sample holds many counts of this clonotype. The chain joins TRBV7-2 to TRBJ1-2; possibly TRBD1 for D (5 bases). Trimming removed 1 base from V and 8 bases from J, with 11 bases in between. The length of the CDR3 is 13 residues. Germline loops: CDR1 SGHTA, CDR2 FQGNSA. The CDR3 reads CASSLVAGSGYTF. CDR3 in DNA: TGTGCCAGCAGCTTAGTTGCAGGGAGCGGCTACACCTTC.

This clonotype was counted at least ten times. The CDR3 sequence is CAISTFDRAGETQYF. For the CDR3, the DNA is TGTGCCATCAGCACATTTGACAGGGCCGGAGAGACCCAGTACTTC. J is TRBJ2-5 and V is TRBV10-3, with TRBD1 matching over 7 bases. The germline V gene encodes CDR1 ENHRY and CDR2 SYGVKD. V gave up 6 bases and J gave up 4 bases; unmatched junction bases: 11. The CDR3 loop spans 15 amino acids.